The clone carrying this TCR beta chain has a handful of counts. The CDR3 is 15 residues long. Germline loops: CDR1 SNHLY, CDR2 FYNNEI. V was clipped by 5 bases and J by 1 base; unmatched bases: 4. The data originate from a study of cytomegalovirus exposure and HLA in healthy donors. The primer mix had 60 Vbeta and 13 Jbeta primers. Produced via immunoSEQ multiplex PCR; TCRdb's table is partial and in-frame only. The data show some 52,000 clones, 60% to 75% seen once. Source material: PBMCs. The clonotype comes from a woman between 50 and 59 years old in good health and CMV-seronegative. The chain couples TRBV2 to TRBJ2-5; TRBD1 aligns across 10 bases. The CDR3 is CASSRGQGGQETQYF. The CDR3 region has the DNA TGTGCCAGCAGTCGTGGACAGGGGGGCCAAGAGACCCAGTACTTC.